The clone carrying this T cell receptor (beta chain) was recorded at least ten times. The data stem from a study of T cells after yellow fever vaccination. Study information: The authors prepared low-cell-number fractions using SMART-Seq v4 Ultra Low Input.

TCRdb redid the calling of the 5' RACE reads with MiXCR, one entry per CDR3 protein. In the table there are 50,000 to 60,000 distinct CDR3 sequences, approximately 6.1% of which are singletons. Germline-derived CDR1 and CDR2 are MNHEY and SMNVEV (reference sequence). This CDR3 spans 14 amino acids. With V trimmed by 5 bases and J by 3 bases, 1 base remained unmatched. Study-level results: Most primary-vaccination clones reappeared after the booster (about 96% CD4, around 88% CD8). Though it reached lower strength, the secondary response hit its peak faster, day 5 versus 15.

This TCR derives from a man aged 18-30 years who received the YFV17D yellow fever vaccine. This rearrangement joins TRBV27 to TRBJ2-1; TRBD2 matches 10 bases. The sample here was PBMCs, either bulk or a sorted T-cell subset (CD4+, CD8+, memory, or dextramer-sorted; not recorded which), taken on the day of the yellow fever booster vaccination. The CDR3 spells CASSTSGDYNEQFF. In DNA form, the CDR3 reads TGTGCCAGCAGTACTAGCGGGGACTACAATGAGCAGTTCTTC.